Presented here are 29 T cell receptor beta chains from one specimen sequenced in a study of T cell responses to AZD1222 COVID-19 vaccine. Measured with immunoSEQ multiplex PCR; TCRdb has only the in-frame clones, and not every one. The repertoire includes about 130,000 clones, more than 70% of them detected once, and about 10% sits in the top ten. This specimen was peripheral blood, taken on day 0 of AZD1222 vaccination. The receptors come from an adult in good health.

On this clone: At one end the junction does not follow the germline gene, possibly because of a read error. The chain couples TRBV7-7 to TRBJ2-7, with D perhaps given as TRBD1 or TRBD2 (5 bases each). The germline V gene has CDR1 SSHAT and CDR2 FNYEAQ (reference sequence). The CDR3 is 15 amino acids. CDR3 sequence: CASSLGEGPSYEQYF. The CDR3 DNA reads TGTGCTAGCAGCTTAGGAGAGGGGCCCTCCTACGAGCAGTACTTC.

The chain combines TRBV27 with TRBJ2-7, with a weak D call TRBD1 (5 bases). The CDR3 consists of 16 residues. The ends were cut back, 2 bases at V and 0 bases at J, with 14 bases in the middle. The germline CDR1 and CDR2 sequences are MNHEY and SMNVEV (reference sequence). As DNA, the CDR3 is TGTGCCAGCAGTTTAGGGGCAGGGCGTAGCTCCTACGAGCAGTACTTC. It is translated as CASSLGAGRSSYEQYF.

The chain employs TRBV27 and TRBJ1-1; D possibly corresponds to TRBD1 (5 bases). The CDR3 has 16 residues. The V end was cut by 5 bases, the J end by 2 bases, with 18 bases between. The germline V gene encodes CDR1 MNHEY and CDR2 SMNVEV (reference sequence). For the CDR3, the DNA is TGTGCCAGCAGTCTGACCTCGGACACCCGAAACACTGAAGCTTTCTTT. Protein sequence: CASSLTSDTRNTEAFF.

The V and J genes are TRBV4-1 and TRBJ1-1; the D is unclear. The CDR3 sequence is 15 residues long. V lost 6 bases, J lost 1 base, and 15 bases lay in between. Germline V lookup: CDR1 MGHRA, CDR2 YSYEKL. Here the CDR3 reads CASSSQRFGNTEAFF. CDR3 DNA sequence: TGCGCCAGCAGTTCCCAAAGGTTTGGGAACACTGAAGCTTTCTTT.

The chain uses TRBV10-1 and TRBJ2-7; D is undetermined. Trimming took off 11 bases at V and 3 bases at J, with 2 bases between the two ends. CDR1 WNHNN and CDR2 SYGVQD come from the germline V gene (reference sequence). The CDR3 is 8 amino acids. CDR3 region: CAGYEQYF. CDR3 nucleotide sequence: TGCGCCGGCTACGAGCAGTACTTC.

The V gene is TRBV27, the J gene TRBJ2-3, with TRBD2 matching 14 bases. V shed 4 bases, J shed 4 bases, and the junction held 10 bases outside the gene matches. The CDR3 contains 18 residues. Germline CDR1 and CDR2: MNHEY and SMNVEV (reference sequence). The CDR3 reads CASSSRLAGGPPADTQYF. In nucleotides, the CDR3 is TGTGCCAGCAGTTCCAGACTAGCGGGAGGGCCTCCGGCAGATACGCAGTATTTT.

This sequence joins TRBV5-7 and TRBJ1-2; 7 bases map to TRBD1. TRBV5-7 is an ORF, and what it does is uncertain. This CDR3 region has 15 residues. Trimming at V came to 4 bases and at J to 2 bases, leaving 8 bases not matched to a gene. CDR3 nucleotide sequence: TGTGCCAGCAGCAAGACACCGACAGGGAACTATGGCTACACCTTC. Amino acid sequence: CASSKTPTGNYGYTF.

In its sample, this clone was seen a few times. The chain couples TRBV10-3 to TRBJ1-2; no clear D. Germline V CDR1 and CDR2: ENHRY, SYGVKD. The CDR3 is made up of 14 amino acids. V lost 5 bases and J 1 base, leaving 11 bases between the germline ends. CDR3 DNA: TGTGCCATCAGTCGGACCGATAATAACTATGGCTACACCTTC. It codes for CAISRTDNNYGYTF.

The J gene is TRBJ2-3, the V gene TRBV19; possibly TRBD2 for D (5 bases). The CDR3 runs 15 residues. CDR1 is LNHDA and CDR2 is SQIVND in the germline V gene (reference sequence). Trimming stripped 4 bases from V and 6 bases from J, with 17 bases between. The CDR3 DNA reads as TGTGCCAGTAGTACGAGGGCGGTACCAAGGGATACGCAGTATTTT. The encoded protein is CASSTRAVPRDTQYF.

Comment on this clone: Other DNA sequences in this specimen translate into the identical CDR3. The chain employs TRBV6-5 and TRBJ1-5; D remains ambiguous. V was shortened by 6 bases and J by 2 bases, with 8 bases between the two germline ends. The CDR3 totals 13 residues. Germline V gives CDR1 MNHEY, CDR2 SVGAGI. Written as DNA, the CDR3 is TGTGCCAGCAGGACACGGGGCAATCAGCCCCAGCATTTT. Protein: CASRTRGNQPQHF.

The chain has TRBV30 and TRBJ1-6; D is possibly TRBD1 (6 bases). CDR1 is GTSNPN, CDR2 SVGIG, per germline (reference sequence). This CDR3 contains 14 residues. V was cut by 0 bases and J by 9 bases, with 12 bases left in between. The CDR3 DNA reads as TGTGCCTGGAGTGTACAGGGCCGTGGTTCACCCCTCCACTTT. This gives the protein CAWSVQGRGSPLHF.

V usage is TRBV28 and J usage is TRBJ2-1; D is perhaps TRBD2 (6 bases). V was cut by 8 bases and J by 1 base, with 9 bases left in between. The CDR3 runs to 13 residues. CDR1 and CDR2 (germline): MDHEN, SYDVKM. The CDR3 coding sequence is TGTGCCAGCCGACTAGGGTCCTACAATGAGCAGTTCTTC. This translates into CASRLGSYNEQFF.

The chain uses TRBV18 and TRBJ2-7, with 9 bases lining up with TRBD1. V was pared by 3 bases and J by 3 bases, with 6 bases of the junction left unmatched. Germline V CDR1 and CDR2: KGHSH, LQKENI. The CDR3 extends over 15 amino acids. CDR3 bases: TGTGCCAGCTCACCTGGACAGGGGAAATACTACGAGCAGTACTTC. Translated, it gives CASSPGQGKYYEQYF.

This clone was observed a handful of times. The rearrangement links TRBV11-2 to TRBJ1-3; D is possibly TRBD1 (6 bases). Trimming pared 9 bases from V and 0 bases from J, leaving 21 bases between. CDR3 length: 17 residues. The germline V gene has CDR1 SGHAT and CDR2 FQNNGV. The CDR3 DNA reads TGTGCCAGTAGGGGCTTGAACAGGGCCGTCTCTGGAAACACCATATATTTT. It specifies CASRGLNRAVSGNTIYF.

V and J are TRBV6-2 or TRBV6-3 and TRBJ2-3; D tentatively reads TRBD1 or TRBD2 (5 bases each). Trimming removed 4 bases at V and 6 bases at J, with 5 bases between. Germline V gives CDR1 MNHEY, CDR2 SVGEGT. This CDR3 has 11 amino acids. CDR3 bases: TGTGCCAGCAGTTGGGGGGATACGCAGTATTTT. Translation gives CASSWGDTQYF.

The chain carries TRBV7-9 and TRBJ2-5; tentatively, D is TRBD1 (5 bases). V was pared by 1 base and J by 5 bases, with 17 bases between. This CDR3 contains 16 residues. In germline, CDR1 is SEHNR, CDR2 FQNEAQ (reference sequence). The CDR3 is CASSLEAGRVRETQYF. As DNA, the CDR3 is TGTGCCAGCAGCTTAGAGGCCGGCAGGGTGAGGGAGACCCAGTACTTC.

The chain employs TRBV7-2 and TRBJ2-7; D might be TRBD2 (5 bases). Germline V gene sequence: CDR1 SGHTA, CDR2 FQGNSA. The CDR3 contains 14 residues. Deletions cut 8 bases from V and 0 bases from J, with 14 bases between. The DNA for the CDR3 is TGTGCCAGCGCCCTGCAGCGGAACTCCTACGAGCAGTACTTC. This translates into CASALQRNSYEQYF.

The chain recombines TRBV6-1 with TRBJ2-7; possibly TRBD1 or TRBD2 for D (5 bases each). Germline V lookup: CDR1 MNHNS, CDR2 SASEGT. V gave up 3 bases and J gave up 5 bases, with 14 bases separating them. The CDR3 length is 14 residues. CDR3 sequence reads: CASSDWAGSDEQYF. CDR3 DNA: TGTGCCAGCAGTGATTGGGCAGGGAGCGACGAGCAGTACTTC.

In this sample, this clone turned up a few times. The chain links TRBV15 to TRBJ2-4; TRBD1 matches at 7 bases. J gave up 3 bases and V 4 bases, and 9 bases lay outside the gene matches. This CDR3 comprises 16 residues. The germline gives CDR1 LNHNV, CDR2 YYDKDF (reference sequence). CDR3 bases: TGTGCCACCAGCAAGGGTTTACGGGACAGCAAAAACATTCAGTACTTC. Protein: CATSKGLRDSKNIQYF.

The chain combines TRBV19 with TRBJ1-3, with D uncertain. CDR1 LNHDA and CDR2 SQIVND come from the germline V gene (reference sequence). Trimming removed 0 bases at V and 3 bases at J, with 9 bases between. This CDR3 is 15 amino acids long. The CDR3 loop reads CASSIDGWRGNTIYF. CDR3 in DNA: TGTGCCAGTAGTATAGATGGGTGGCGTGGAAACACCATATATTTT.

The CDR3 reads CASSFPQVGNTEAFF. In nucleotides, the CDR3 is TGTGCCAGCAGCTTCCCCCAGGTTGGGAACACTGAAGCTTTCTTT. V is TRBV7-9 and J is TRBJ1-1; no firm D call. V was shortened by 3 bases and J by 1 base, with 12 bases between the two germline ends. CDR3 length: 15 residues. CDR1 and CDR2 from the germline V gene are SEHNR and FQNEAQ (reference sequence).

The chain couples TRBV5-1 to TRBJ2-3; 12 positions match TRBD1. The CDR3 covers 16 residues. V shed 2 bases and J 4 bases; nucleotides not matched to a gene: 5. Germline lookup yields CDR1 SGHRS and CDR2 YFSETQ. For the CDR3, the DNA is TGCGCCAGCAGCTTAGGGGACAGGGGGCGCGCAGATACGCAGTATTTT. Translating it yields CASSLGDRGRADTQYF.

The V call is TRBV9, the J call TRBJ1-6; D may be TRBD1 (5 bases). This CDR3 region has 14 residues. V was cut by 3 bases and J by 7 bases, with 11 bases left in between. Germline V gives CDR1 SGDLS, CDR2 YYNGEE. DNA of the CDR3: TGTGCCAGCAGCGGAGGATGGGGGAATTCACCCCTCCACTTT. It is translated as CASSGGWGNSPLHF.

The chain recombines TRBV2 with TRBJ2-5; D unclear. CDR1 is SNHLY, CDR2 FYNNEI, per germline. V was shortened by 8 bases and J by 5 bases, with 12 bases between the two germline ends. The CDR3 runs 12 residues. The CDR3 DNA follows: TGTGCCAGCGCCCTGGGTGGGGAGACCCAGTACTTC. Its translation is CASALGGETQYF.

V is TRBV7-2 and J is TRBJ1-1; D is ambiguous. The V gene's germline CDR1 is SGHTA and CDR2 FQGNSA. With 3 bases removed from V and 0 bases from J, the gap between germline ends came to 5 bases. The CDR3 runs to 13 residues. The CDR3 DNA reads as TGTGCCAGCAGCTTCGAGATGAACACTGAAGCTTTCTTT. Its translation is CASSFEMNTEAFF.

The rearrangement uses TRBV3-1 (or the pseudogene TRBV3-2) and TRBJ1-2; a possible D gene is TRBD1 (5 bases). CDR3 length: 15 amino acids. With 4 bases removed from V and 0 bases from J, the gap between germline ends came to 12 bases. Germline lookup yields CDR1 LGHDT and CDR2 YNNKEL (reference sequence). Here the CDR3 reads CASSRGQGANYGYTF. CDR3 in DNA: TGTGCCAGCAGCCGAGGTCAGGGAGCTAACTATGGCTACACCTTC.

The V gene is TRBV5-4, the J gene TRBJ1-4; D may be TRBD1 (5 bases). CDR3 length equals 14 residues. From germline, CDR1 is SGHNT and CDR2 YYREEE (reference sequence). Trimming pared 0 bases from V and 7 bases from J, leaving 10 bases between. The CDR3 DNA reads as TGTGCCAGCAGCTTGGGGGGCGAGGTTGAAAAACTGTTTTTT. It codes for CASSLGGEVEKLFF.

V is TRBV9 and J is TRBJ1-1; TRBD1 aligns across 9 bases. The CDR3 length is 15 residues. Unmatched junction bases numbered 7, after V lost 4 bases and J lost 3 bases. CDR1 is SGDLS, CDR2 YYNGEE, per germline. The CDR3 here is CASSSSGQGYTEAFF. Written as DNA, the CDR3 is TGTGCCAGCAGCAGTTCCGGACAGGGGTACACTGAAGCTTTCTTT.

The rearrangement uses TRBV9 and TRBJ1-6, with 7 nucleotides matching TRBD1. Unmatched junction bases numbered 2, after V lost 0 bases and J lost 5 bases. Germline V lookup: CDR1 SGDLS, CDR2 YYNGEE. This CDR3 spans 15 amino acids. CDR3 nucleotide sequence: TGTGCCAGCAGCGTAGAGCAGGGGGATAATTCACCCCTCCACTTT. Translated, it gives CASSVEQGDNSPLHF.